This is a list of T cell receptor beta chains from one sample in a study of shared clonotypes between healthy human individuals. TCRdb's copy holds only in-frame clones and misses some; the assay was immunoSEQ multiplex PCR. Found here are approximately 2,000,000 clones, 90% to 95% of them singletons; the top ten hold around 1.7%. The sequenced sample was naive CD8+ T cells from PBMCs. The source of these receptors is a young man in good health. Some clones in this sample may be carry-over from other donors' samples. CDR3s include the opening cysteine and the closing phenylalanine or tryptophan. D genes are given only for firm matches. Size is omitted from some rows. Given values are once, few, many or a class for expanded clones.

>.|TRBJ1-5|TRBV6-6|.
CASRMTGANQPQHF
TGTGCCAGCAGGATGACGGGAGCAAATCAGCCCCAGCATTTT
>once|TRBJ2-3|TRBV4-2|.
CASSQDPDSTDTQYF
TGTGCCAGCAGCCAAGACCCAGATAGCACAGATACGCAGTATTTT
>.|TRBJ2-7|TRBV6-1|.
CASSGRAPEQYF
TGTGCCAGCAGTGGCCGGGCCCCCGAGCAGTACTTC
>.|TRBJ2-7|TRBV29-1|TRBD1
CSVATGASYEQYF
TGCAGCGTAGCAACAGGGGCGAGCTACGAGCAGTACTTC
>.|TRBJ1-3|TRBV6-1|.
CASSEVSSGNTIYF
TGTGCCAGCAGTGAGGTGAGCTCTGGAAACACCATATATTTT
>.|TRBJ2-1|TRBV6-5|.
CASSKGTYNEQFF
TGTGCCAGCAGCAAAGGGACTTACAATGAGCAGTTCTTC
>.|TRBJ2-3|TRBV27|.
CASTTRRLLGTDTQYF
TGTGCCAGCACGACCCGCAGGTTACTCGGCACAGATACGCAGTATTTT
>.|TRBJ1-1|TRBV7-9|TRBD1
CASRPRQGGSNTEAFF
TGTGCCAGCAGGCCAAGACAGGGGGGCTCGAACACTGAAGCTTTCTTT
>few|TRBJ1-1|TRBV28|TRBD1
CASTPDRGNTEAFF
TGTGCCAGCACCCCGGACAGGGGGAACACTGAAGCTTTCTTT
>.|TRBJ1-2|TRBV7-8|TRBD1
CASSPRQGQFYGYTF
TGTGCCAGCAGCCCCAGACAGGGACAATTCTATGGCTACACCTTC
>.|TRBJ2-7|TRBV5-6|.
CASSPGVVDEQYF
TGTGCCAGCAGCCCAGGGGTTGTCGACGAGCAGTACTTC